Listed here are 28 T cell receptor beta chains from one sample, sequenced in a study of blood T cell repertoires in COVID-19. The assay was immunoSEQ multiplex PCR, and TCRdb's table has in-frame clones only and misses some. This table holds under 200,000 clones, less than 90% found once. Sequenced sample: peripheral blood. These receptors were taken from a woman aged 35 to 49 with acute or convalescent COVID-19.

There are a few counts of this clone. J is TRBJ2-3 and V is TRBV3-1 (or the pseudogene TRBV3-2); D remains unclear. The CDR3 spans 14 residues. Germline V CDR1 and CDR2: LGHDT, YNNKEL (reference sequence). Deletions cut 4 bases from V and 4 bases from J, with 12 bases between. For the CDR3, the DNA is TGTGCCAGCAGCCGAAACTCCCCCGCAGATACGCAGTATTTT. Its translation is CASSRNSPADTQYF.

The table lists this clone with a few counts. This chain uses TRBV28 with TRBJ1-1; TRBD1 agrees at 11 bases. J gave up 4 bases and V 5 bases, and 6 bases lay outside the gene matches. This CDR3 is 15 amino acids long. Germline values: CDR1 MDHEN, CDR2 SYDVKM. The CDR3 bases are TGTGCCAGCAGTCCTGGGACAGGGGGGGGCACTGAAGCTTTCTTT. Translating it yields CASSPGTGGGTEAFF.

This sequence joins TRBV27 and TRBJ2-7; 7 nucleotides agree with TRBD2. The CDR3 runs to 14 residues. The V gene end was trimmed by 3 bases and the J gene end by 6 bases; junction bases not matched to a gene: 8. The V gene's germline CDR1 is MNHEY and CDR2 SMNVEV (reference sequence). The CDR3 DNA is TGTGCCAGCAGTTTTGTGGGAGGGCCTGGCGAGCAGTACTTC. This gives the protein CASSFVGGPGEQYF.

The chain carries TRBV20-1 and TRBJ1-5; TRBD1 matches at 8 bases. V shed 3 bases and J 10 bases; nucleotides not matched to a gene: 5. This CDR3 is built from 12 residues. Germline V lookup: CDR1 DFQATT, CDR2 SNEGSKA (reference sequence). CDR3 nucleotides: TGCAGTGCTAGTCAGGGGGCAGGTCCCCAGCATTTT. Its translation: CSASQGAGPQHF.

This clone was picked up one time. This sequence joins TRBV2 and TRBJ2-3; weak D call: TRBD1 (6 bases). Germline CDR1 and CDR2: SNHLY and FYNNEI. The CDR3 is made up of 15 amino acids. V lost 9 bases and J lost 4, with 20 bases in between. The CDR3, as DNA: TGTGCCAGAGGGGGAGCCTTCTCCGTCGCAGATACGCAGTATTTT. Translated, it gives CARGGAFSVADTQYF.

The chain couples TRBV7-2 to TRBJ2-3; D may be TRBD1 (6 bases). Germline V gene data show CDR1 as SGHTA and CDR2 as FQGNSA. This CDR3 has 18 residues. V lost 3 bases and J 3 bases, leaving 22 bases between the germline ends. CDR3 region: CASSFPLRGRWVTDTQYF. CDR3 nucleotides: TGTGCCAGCAGCTTTCCCCTCAGGGGCAGGTGGGTGACAGATACGCAGTATTTT.

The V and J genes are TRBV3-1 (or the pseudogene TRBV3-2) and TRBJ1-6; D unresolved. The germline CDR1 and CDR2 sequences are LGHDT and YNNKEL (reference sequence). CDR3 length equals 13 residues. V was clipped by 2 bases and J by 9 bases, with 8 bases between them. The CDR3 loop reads CASSQYSGSPLHF. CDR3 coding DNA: TGTGCCAGCAGCCAATACTCGGGTTCACCCCTCCACTTT.

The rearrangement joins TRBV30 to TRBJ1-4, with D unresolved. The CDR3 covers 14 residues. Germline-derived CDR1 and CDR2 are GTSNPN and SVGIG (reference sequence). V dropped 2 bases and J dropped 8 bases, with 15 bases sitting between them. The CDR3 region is CAWSLSFSGEKLFF. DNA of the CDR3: TGTGCCTGGAGTCTGTCTTTCTCGGGAGAAAAACTGTTTTTT.

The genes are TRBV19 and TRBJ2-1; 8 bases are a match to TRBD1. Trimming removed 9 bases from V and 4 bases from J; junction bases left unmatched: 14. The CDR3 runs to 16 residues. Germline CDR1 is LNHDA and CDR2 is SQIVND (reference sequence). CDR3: CASSPGGRGRYNEQFF. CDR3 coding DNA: TGTGCCAGCAGTCCCGGCGGCAGGGGGCGTTACAATGAGCAGTTCTTC.

CDR3 residues: CASSQPVRQGRNTEAFF. In DNA form, the CDR3 reads TGCGCCAGCAGCCAACCCGTACGACAGGGAAGGAACACTGAAGCTTTCTTT. The chain combines TRBV4-1 with TRBJ1-1; 7 bases line up with TRBD1. V lost 2 bases, J lost 1 base, and 10 bases stayed unmatched. Germline V gene sequence: CDR1 MGHRA, CDR2 YSYEKL. CDR3 length: 17 amino acids.

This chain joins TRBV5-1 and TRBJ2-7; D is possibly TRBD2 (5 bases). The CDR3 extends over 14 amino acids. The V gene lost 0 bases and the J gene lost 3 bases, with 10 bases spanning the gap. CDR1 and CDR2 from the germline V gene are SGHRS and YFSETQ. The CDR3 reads CASSLVRGNYEQYF. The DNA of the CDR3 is TGCGCCAGCAGCTTGGTCCGGGGAAACTACGAGCAGTACTTC.

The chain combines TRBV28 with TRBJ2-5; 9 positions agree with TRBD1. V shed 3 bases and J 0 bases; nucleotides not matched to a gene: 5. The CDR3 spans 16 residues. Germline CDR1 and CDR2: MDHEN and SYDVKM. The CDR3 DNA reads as TGTGCCAGCAGTTTGGGGGACAGGGTGAACCAAGAGACCCAGTACTTC. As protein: CASSLGDRVNQETQYF.

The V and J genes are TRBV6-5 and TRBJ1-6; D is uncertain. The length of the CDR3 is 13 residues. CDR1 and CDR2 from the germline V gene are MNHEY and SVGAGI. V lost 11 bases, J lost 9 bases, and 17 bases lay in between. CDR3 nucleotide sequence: TGTGCCCCACCACCCCCCGCGGGTTCACCCCTCCACTTT. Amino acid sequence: CAPPPPAGSPLHF.

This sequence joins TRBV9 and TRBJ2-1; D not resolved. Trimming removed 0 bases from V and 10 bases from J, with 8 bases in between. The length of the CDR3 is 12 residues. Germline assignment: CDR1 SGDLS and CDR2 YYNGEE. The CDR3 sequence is CASSVGSFEQFF. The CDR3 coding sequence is TGTGCCAGCAGCGTAGGGAGCTTCGAGCAGTTCTTC. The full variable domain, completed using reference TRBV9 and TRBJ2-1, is DSGVTQTPKHLITATGQRVTLRCSPRSGDLSVYWYQQSLDQGLQFLIQYYNGEERAKGNILERFSAQQFPDLHSELNLSSLELGDSALYFCASSVGSFEQFFGPGTRLTVL.

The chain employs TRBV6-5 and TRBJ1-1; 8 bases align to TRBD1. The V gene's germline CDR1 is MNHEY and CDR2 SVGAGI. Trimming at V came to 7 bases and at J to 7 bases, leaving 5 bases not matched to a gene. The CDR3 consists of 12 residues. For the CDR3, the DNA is TGTGCCAGCACGGACAGGGCCTTTGAAGCTTTCTTT. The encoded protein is CASTDRAFEAFF.

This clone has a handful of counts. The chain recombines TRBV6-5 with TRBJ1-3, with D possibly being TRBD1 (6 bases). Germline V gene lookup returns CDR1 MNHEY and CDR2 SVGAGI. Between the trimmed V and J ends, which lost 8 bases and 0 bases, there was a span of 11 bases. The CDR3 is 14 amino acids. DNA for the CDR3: TGTGCCAGCGAACAGGGCAACTCTGGAAACACCATATATTTT. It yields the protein CASEQGNSGNTIYF.

CDR3 region: CASSLDMGLAGTYEQYF. For the CDR3, the DNA is TGTGCCAGCAGCTTAGATATGGGACTAGCGGGCACCTACGAGCAGTACTTC. This chain uses TRBV13 with TRBJ2-7, with 12 bases matching TRBD2. J was trimmed by 2 bases and V by 1 base; bases with no gene match: 6. Germline V CDR1 and CDR2: PRHDT, FYEKMQ (reference sequence). This CDR3 contains 17 residues. The complete variable domain, with remaining parts taken from reference TRBV13 and TRBJ2-7, reads AAGVIQSPRHLIKEKRETATLKCYPIPRHDTVYWYQQGPGQDPQFLISFYEKMQSDKGSIPDRFSAQQFSDYHSELNMSSLELGDSALYFCASSLDMGLAGTYEQYFGPGTRLTVT.

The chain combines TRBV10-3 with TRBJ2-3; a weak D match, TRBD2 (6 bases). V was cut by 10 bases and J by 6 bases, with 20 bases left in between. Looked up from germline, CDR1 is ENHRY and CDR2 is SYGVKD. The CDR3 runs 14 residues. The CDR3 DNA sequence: TGTGCCACAGTAGCGGCCCTCCAAAGGGATACGCAGTATTTT. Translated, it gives CATVAALQRDTQYF.

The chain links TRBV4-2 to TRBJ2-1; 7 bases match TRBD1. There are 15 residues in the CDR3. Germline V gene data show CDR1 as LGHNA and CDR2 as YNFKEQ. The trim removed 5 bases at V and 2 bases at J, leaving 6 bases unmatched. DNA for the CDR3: TGTGCCAGCAGCTACGAGGGGGCGACCTACAATGAGCAGTTCTTC. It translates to CASSYEGATYNEQFF.

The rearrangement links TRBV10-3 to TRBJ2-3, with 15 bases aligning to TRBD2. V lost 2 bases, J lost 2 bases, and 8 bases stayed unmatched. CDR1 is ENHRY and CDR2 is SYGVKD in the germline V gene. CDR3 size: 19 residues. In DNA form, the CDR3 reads TGTGCCATCAGTGAGACGATAGGACTAGCGGGGGGGTCCACAGATACGCAGTATTTT. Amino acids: CAISETIGLAGGSTDTQYF.

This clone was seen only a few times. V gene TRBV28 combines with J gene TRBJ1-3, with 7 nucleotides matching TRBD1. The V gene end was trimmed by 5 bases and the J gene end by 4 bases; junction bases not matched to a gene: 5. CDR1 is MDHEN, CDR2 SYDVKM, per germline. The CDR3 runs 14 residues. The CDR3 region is CASSPTGSGNTIYF. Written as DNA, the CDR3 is TGTGCCAGCAGTCCGACAGGGTCGGGAAACACCATATATTTT.

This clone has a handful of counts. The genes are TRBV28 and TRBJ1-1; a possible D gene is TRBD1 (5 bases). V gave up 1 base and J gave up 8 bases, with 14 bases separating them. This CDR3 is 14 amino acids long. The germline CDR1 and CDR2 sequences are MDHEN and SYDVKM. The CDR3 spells CASSLFPQGREAFF. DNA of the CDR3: TGTGCCAGCAGTTTATTCCCCCAGGGCCGGGAAGCTTTCTTT.

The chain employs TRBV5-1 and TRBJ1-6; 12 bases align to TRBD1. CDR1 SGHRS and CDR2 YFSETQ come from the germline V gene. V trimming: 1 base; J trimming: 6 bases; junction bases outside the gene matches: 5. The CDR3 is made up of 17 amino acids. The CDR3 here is CASSLTGQGAFNSPLHF. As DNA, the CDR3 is TGCGCCAGCAGCTTGACGGGACAGGGGGCCTTTAATTCACCCCTCCACTTT.

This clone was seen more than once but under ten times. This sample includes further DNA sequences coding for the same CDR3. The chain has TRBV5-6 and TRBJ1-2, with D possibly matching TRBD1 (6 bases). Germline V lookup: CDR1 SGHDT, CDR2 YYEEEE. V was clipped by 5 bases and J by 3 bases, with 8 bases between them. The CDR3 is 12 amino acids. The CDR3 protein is CASSPGDYGYTF. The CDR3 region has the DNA TGTGCCAGCAGTCCAGGGGACTATGGCTACACCTTC.

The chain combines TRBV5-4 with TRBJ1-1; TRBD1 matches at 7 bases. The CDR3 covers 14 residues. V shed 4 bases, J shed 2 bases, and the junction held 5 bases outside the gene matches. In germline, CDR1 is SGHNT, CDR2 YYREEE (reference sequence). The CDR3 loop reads CASSGRDRNTEAFF. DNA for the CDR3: TGTGCCAGCAGCGGAAGGGACAGAAACACTGAAGCTTTCTTT.

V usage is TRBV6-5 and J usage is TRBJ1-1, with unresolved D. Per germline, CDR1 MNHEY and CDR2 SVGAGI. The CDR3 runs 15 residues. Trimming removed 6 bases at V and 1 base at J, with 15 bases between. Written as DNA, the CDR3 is TGTGCCAGCAGCTCGTTGGAGACGAAGAACACTGAAGCTTTCTTT. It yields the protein CASSSLETKNTEAFF.

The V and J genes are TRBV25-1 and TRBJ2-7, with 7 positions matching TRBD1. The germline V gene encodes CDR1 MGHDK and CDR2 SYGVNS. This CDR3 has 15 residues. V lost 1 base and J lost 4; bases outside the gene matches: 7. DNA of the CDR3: TGTGCCAGCAGTGAATTCGCGACAGGGCAGTACGAGCAGTACTTC. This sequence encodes CASSEFATGQYEQYF.

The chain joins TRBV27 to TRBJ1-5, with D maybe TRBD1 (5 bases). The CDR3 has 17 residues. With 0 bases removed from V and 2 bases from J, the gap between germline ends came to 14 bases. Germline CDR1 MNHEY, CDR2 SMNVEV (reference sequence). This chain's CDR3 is CASSLSSGDVGNQPQHF. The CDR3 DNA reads TGTGCCAGCAGTTTATCGTCGGGGGATGTGGGCAATCAGCCCCAGCATTTT.